This passage covers 23 T cell receptor beta chains from one sample sequenced in a study of blood T cell repertoires in COVID-19. Assay: immunoSEQ multiplex PCR; the TCRdb copy retains only in-frame clones and omits some. The sample comprises over 120,000 clones, about 92% of which are singletons, and around 1.5% rests with the top ten. Sequenced sample: peripheral blood. The receptors were gathered from a human donor in a cohort sampled during active COVID-19.

Written as DNA, the CDR3 is TGTGCCTGGAGTATGACAGGGTCTGATGGCTACACCTTC. Amino acid sequence: CAWSMTGSDGYTF. The V call is TRBV30, the J call TRBJ1-2; TRBD1 aligns across 7 bases. In germline, CDR1 is GTSNPN, CDR2 SVGIG (reference sequence). With 2 bases clipped from V and 6 bases from J, the junction kept 6 bases outside the gene matches. The CDR3 covers 13 residues.

The gene calls are TRBV11-3 and TRBJ2-1; D not resolved. The V gene's germline CDR1 is SGHNT and CDR2 YENEEA. The V end was cut by 5 bases, the J end by 0 bases, with 8 bases between. This CDR3 has 14 amino acids. Here the CDR3 reads CASSPGSSYNEQFF. CDR3 nucleotides: TGTGCCAGCAGCCCGGGTAGCTCCTACAATGAGCAGTTCTTC.

The chain links TRBV6-5 to TRBJ2-7; the D gene is possibly TRBD2 (7 bases). CDR3 length: 15 amino acids. The germline gives CDR1 MNHEY, CDR2 SVGAGI. The V and J ends lost 0 bases and 5 bases respectively, with 14 bases between them. The CDR3 here is CASSYSGGPLNEQYF. CDR3 in DNA: TGTGCCAGCAGTTACTCGGGGGGGCCTTTGAACGAGCAGTACTTC.

The chain recombines TRBV10-3 with TRBJ2-1; D may be TRBD2 (5 bases). V was clipped by 6 bases and J by 12 bases, with 12 bases between them. The length of the CDR3 is 11 residues. CDR1 and CDR2 (germline): ENHRY, SYGVKD. CDR3 in amino acids: CAIRAAGPQFF. The CDR3 DNA is TGTGCCATCAGAGCGGCCGGTCCGCAGTTCTTC.

As DNA, the CDR3 is TGTGCCAGCAGCCCCCCGGACAGGGGGAGCACAGATACGCAGTATTTT. It codes for CASSPPDRGSTDTQYF. The chain couples TRBV27 to TRBJ2-3, with 10 bases lining up with TRBD1. V gave up 6 bases and J gave up 0 bases; unmatched junction bases: 6. Per the germline V gene, CDR1 is MNHEY and CDR2 is SMNVEV (reference sequence). The CDR3 extends over 16 amino acids.

This clone was counted a single time. The CDR3 sequence: CASSRDRGGSPLHF. In DNA, the CDR3 is TGTGCCAGCAGCCGGGACAGGGGAGGCTCACCCCTCCACTTT. The chain couples TRBV14 to TRBJ1-6, with 10 bases fitting TRBD1. From germline, CDR1 is SGHDN and CDR2 FVKESK. V shed 4 bases, J shed 10 bases, and the junction held 4 bases outside the gene matches. This CDR3 is 14 amino acids long.

The chain couples TRBV9 to TRBJ2-7, with 8 bases that match TRBD2. V was pared by 4 bases and J by 4 bases, with 7 bases of the junction left unmatched. There are 14 residues in the CDR3. CDR1 and CDR2 from the germline V gene are SGDLS and YYNGEE. CDR3 nucleotides: TGTGCCAGCAGCCCCGGAGCGGGGGCGTACGAGCAGTACTTC. Translated, it gives CASSPGAGAYEQYF.

CDR3 sequence: CASSPSPRGGEGTEAFF. The CDR3 coding sequence is TGTGCCAGCTCACCATCTCCACGGGGAGGGGAAGGAACTGAAGCTTTCTTT. This chain connects TRBV18 to TRBJ1-1, with D perhaps TRBD1 (5 bases). Germline loops: CDR1 KGHSH, CDR2 LQKENI. Between the trimmed V and J ends, which lost 2 bases and 5 bases, there was a span of 21 bases. There are 17 residues in the CDR3. The full variable domain, rest sourced from reference TRBV18 and TRBJ1-1, is NAGVMQNPRHLVRRRGQEARLRCSPMKGHSHVYWYRQLPEEGLKFMVYLQKENIIDESGMPKERFSAEFPKEGPSILRIQQVVRGDSAAYFCASSPSPRGGEGTEAFFGQGTRLTVV.

The chain recombines TRBV9 with TRBJ2-5, with D perhaps TRBD2 (6 bases). Germline V gene lookup returns CDR1 SGDLS and CDR2 YYNGEE. V was clipped by 4 bases and J by 2 bases, with 15 bases between them. The CDR3 covers 15 residues. CDR3 nucleotides: TGTGCCAGCAGCCCCCGGGGGAACGATCAAGAGACCCAGTACTTC. Translation gives CASSPRGNDQETQYF.

The V call is TRBV27, the J call TRBJ1-5, with TRBD1 matching over 7 bases. Unmatched junction bases numbered 7, after V lost 4 bases and J lost 7 bases. CDR3 length: 14 amino acids. CDR1 and CDR2 from the germline V gene are MNHEY and SMNVEV (reference sequence). The CDR3 is CASSSDRVGQPQHF. The CDR3 DNA reads TGTGCCAGCAGTTCCGACAGGGTCGGGCAGCCCCAGCATTTT.

V usage is TRBV7-2 and J usage is TRBJ1-1, with TRBD1 identical over 9 bases. J lost 6 bases, V lost 5 bases, and 7 bases had no gene match. The CDR3 spans 14 residues. Germline assignment: CDR1 SGHTA and CDR2 FQGNSA. DNA for the CDR3: TGTGCCAGCAGCCCTGGACAGGGGCGTCCTGAAGCTTTCTTT. It specifies CASSPGQGRPEAFF.

J is TRBJ1-1 and V is TRBV7-9, with 7 bases matching TRBD1. CDR3 size: 16 residues. Germline values: CDR1 SEHNR, CDR2 FQNEAQ (reference sequence). J gave up 3 bases and V 7 bases, and 14 bases lay outside the gene matches. CDR3 in amino acids: CASIPDRERTDTEAFF. CDR3 sequence (DNA): TGTGCCAGCATCCCAGACAGGGAGAGGACGGACACTGAAGCTTTCTTT.

The J gene is TRBJ1-5, the V gene TRBV4-1; 7 bases align to TRBD1. CDR1 MGHRA and CDR2 YSYEKL come from the germline V gene. This CDR3 contains 14 residues. V lost 0 bases to trimming and J lost 7 bases; unmatched junction nucleotides: 3. The CDR3 region is CASSQETGYQPQHF. The DNA of the CDR3 is TGCGCCAGCAGCCAAGAGACAGGGTACCAGCCCCAGCATTTT.

The CDR3 is CASSNTRTGHVYGYTF. The CDR3 bases are TGTGCCAGCAGCAATACCCGGACAGGCCACGTCTATGGCTACACCTTC. The chain has TRBV7-8 and TRBJ1-2, with 7 bases matching TRBD1. V was clipped by 5 bases and J by 4 bases; unmatched bases: 13. Per germline, CDR1 SGHVS and CDR2 FQNEAQ. The length of the CDR3 is 16 residues.

The genes are TRBV13 and TRBJ2-1; 13 nucleotides align to TRBD2. Germline trimming cut 6 bases from V and 7 bases from J; bases unmatched to any gene: 6. The CDR3 is 15 residues long. CDR1 is PRHDT and CDR2 is FYEKMQ in the germline V gene (reference sequence). In DNA, the CDR3 is TGTGCCAGCAGACCACTAGCGGGGGGGCTTAATGAGCAGTTCTTC. The encoded protein is CASRPLAGGLNEQFF.

The chain has TRBV6-5 and TRBJ1-1; 7 nucleotides agree with TRBD1. CDR3 length: 14 residues. V was clipped by 0 bases and J by 5 bases; unmatched bases: 3. CDR1 is MNHEY, CDR2 SVGAGI, per germline. CDR3 protein: CASSYSRQGTEAFF. Written as DNA, the CDR3 is TGTGCCAGCAGTTACTCAAGACAGGGAACTGAAGCTTTCTTT.

This clone was found a few times. This sample also contains other DNA sequences that code for the same CDR3. V usage is TRBV27 and J usage is TRBJ2-3; D may be TRBD2 (7 bases). The germline V and J ends were trimmed by 5 bases and 3 bases, with 12 bases remaining between them. The CDR3 runs to 14 residues. Looked up from germline, CDR1 is MNHEY and CDR2 is SMNVEV (reference sequence). The DNA for the CDR3 is TGTGCCAGCAGTGATAGGGGGGGGACAGATACGCAGTATTTT. Its protein product is CASSDRGGTDTQYF.

The rearrangement links TRBV6-5 to TRBJ2-2; a weak D match, TRBD2 (5 bases). The V end was cut by 7 bases, the J end by 4 bases, with 7 bases between. From germline, CDR1 is MNHEY and CDR2 SVGAGI. CDR3 length: 12 residues. The CDR3 is CASKTITGELFF. CDR3 coding DNA: TGTGCCAGCAAGACTATCACCGGGGAGCTGTTTTTT.

This chain joins TRBV11-1 and TRBJ2-2; the match to TRBD1 covers 7 bases. Germline trimming cut 5 bases from V and 4 bases from J; bases unmatched to any gene: 10. CDR1 and CDR2 (germline): SGHAT, FQDESV (reference sequence). The CDR3 has 16 residues. CDR3 in amino acids: CASSPQGVPSTGELFF. The DNA for the CDR3 is TGTGCCAGCAGCCCCCAGGGGGTCCCTTCCACCGGGGAGCTGTTTTTT.

The chain is built from TRBV28 and TRBJ1-4; TRBD1 matches at 10 bases. Per the germline V gene, CDR1 is MDHEN and CDR2 is SYDVKM. This CDR3 spans 15 amino acids. V gave up 5 bases and J gave up 7 bases; unmatched junction bases: 7. CDR3: CASSTDRGLREKLFF. CDR3 nucleotide sequence: TGTGCCAGCAGTACCGACAGGGGGCTTCGTGAAAAACTGTTTTTT.

The chain links TRBV5-6 to TRBJ1-4; 7 nucleotides align to TRBD1. Germline V gene data show CDR1 as SGHDT and CDR2 as YYEEEE. Germline trimming cut 0 bases from V and 5 bases from J; bases unmatched to any gene: 4. The CDR3 loop spans 15 amino acids. For the CDR3, the DNA is TGTGCCAGCAGCTTGGCCGGGACAGCCAATGAAAAACTGTTTTTT. This encodes CASSLAGTANEKLFF.

The V call is TRBV4-3, the J call TRBJ1-4, with D unresolved. The length of the CDR3 is 14 residues. Between the trimmed V and J ends, which lost 0 bases and 6 bases, there was a span of 8 bases. Germline CDR1 LGHNA, CDR2 YSLEER. CDR3 region: CASSQDSGDEKLFF. The CDR3 region has the DNA TGCGCCAGCAGCCAAGATAGCGGCGATGAAAAACTGTTTTTT.

The rearrangement joins TRBV29-1 to TRBJ1-2; D gene unclear. The CDR3 is 11 amino acids. Germline loops: CDR1 SQVTM, CDR2 ANQGSEA. V lost 3 bases and J lost 4, with 6 bases in between. The CDR3 region is CSVEEGYGYTF. CDR3 nucleotides: TGCAGCGTTGAGGAGGGCTATGGCTACACCTTC.